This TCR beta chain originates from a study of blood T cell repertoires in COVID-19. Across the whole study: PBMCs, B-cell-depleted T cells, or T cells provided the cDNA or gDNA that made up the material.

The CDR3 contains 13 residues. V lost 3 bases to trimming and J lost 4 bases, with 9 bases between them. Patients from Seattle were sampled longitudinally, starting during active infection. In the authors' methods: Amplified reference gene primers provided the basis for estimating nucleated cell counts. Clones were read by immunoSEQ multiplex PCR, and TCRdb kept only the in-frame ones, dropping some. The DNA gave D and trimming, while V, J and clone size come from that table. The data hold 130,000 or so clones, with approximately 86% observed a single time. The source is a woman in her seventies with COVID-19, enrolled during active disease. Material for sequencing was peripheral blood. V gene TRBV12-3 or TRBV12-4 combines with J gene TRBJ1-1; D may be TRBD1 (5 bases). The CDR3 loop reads CASSFGGVTEAFF. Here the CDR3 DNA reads TGTGCCAGCAGTTTCGGAGGGGTCACTGAAGCTTTCTTT.